This TCR beta chain was sequenced during a study of T-cell reconstitution after alpha-beta-depleted transplantation in children. Study-wide results and limits: Surviving recipient T cells and intrathymic progenitors accounted for some patients' high TCRbeta diversity at day 60. By about two months after transplant, alpha-beta T cells reportedly arose from several hundred graft clones that had expanded.

TCRbeta library construction was performed incorporating unique molecular identifiers. TCRdb re-analysed the PCR reads in MiXCR, keeping a single row per CDR3 protein. The sample carries approximately 230,000 distinct CDR3 sequences, roughly 25% recorded once. This clonotype has more than one count but fewer than ten. What it binds is unknown. The sequence came from a female patient between 2 and 15 years old who had a stem cell transplant for congenital amegakaryocytic thrombocytopenia, so the T cells may come from the graft donor. The sample in question was PBMCs, mostly from graft donor cells, obtained 360 days after TCRalphabeta/CD19-depleted stem cell transplant.

The CDR3: CASSVGFLPIADTQYF. The CDR3 nucleotides are TGTGCCAGCAGTGTGGGTTTTCTCCCTATCGCAGATACGCAGTATTTT. V gene TRBV2 combines with J gene TRBJ2-3; D gene uncertain. The CDR3 length is 16 residues. Germline V CDR1 and CDR2: SNHLY, FYNNEI. Trimming stripped 4 bases from V and 4 bases from J, with 18 bases between.